This TCR beta chain was sequenced for a study of beta chain features in type 1 diabetes listed by TCRdb under 2018. Looking at the study overall: Mean age, gender distribution, total cell number and subset yield were not different between patients and healthy donors. Across all samples, fewer than 110,000,000 sorted cells were examined, and cell number per subset correlated strongly with RNA yield. The study compared TCRB repertoires of sorted circulating CD4+ T cell subsets between recently diagnosed type 1 diabetes patients and matched healthy donors. Regulatory and stem cell-like memory subsets were obtained from only 8 patients and roughly 8 healthy donors, while naive and central memory subsets were obtained from all 30 or so donors. Here is what the overall study found, with its caveats: Naive, central memory and regulatory TCRB repertoires appeared to be more alike among patients than among healthy donors. At VDJ recombination sites, type 1 diabetes patients had fewer insertions and more deleted nucleotides, which implies abnormalities in thymic rearrangement. Sequencing cDNA rather than genomic DNA could over-represent highly expressing activated cells, although activation and CD3 levels did not differ between groups. PCR may preferentially amplify shorter templates, but because patient and control samples were amplified and corrected together, any resulting skew would affect both groups equally. Because small numbers of individuals were included in the HLA sub-analyses, any influence of HLA type on TCRB rearrangement was left unresolved. Type 1 diabetes patients showed a moderate but significant shortening of TCRB CDR3 length in all four CD4+ subsets.

From each donor, a single peripheral blood sample of about 116 mL on average was drawn into heparinised tubes. A BD FACSAria II was used to sort naive, central memory, regulatory and stem cell-like memory CD4+ T cells with a panel that included CD45RO, CCR7, CD25, CD127, CD95 and CD27. Purity was above 95% for every sorted population. PBMCs were isolated immediately by Lymphoprep density gradient centrifugation and stained directly without culture. So that batch effects would be minimized, each experiment stained and sorted samples in pairs, pairing one healthy donor with one patient. The High Capacity cDNA Reverse Transcription Kit was used to reverse transcribe all of the isolated RNA, meaning that expressed TCRB transcripts were what got sequenced. Stem cell-like memory T cell samples underwent survey-depth immunoSEQ sequencing, averaging roughly 1 million total reads per sample. Sorted cells were lysed in RLT buffer, and RNA was extracted using DNase-treated RNeasy Micro or Mini kits according to cell number. Each cell subset was processed on its own to prevent cross-contamination, while patient and healthy donor samples were processed together. Using the immunoSEQ multiplex PCR, TCRB sequences were amplified from cDNA into 87-bp fragments spanning the CDR3 region. Sequencing of the amplicons was done on the Illumina HiSeq platform. Per the source publication's procedure: PCR bias was corrected computationally using synthetic template baselines, and reads within Hamming distance 2 were collapsed, with unmergeable singletons discarded. Reads were aligned against IMGT to assign V, D and J genes, CDR3 length and insertions or deletions at six rearrangement sites. Within each subset, clonotype counts were normalized to sorted cell number, and only after that were true diversity and Gini coefficients computed with the tcR R package. The overlap coefficient, calculated on TCRB nucleotide sequences, was used to quantify repertoire sharing. TCRdb's version of the immuneACCESS table is confined to in-frame rearrangements and falls short of the full clone set. An unresolved V gene accounts for under half of the shortfall where checked; the remainder is of unknown origin. V, J and clone size derive from that table, while D and trimming were established from the DNA sequence. In this sample the table shows about 42,000 clones, 50% of which occur a single time. Clones ranked in the top ten supply about 0.25% of the sample.

To note about this clone: Its antigen remains unidentified. No base quality values were provided; no much bigger clone lies one nucleotide off.

The germline ends are 13 bases apart after V is trimmed by 3 bases and J by 5 bases. Per the germline V gene, MDHEN is the CDR1 and SYDVKM is the CDR2. The CDR3 numbers 14 residues from cysteine through phenylalanine. Left in the record is the CDR3 DNA by itself, 42 bases read in frame from the first base. The TCR comes from a woman between 25 and 40 years old in good health. The sample consisted of stem cell memory CD4+ T cells from blood. According to the study, the label for this sample's cell subset or site signals: stem cell-like memory CD4+ T cells. The V and J genes are TRBV28 and TRBJ2-5, and possibly TRBD1, on 5 matching bases. The nucleotides are TGTGCCAGCAGTTTCCGGCAGGGCATTGAGACCCAGTACTTC. Its translation is CASSFRQGIETQYF.